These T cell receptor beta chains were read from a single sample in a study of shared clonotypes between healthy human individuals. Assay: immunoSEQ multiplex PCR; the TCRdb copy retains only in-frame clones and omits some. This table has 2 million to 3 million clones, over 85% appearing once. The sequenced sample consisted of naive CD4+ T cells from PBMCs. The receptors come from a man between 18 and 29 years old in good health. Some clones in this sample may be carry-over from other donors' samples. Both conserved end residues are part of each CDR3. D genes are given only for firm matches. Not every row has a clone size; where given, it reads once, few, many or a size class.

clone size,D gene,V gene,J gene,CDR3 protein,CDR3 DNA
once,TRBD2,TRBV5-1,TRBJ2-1,CASSLKWGLADSYNEQFF,TGCGCCAGCAGCTTGAAGTGGGGACTAGCGGATTCCTACAATGAGCAGTTCTTC
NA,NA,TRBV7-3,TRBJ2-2,CASSPPSGPTGELFF,TGTGCCAGCAGCCCCCCCAGCGGGCCCACCGGGGAGCTGTTTTTT
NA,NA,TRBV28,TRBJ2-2,CASSLSAGELFF,TGTGCCAGCAGTTTATCCGCCGGGGAGCTGTTTTTT
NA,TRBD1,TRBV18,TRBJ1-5,CASSPQGPQGARQPQHF,TGTGCCAGCTCACCTCAAGGGCCACAGGGGGCTAGGCAGCCCCAGCATTTT
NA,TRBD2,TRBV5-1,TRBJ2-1,CASSFVGGDNEQFF,TGCGCCAGCAGCTTCGTGGGAGGGGACAATGAGCAGTTCTTC
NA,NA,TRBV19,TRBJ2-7,CASSTHRDLSYEQYF,TGTGCCAGTAGTACCCACAGGGACCTATCCTACGAGCAGTACTTC
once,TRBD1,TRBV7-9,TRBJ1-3,CASSLDRDGNTIYF,TGTGCCAGCAGCTTGGACAGGGATGGAAACACCATATATTTT
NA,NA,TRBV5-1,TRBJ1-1,CASSLEGLALAEAFF,TGCGCCAGCAGCCTCGAGGGCCTCGCGTTAGCTGAAGCTTTCTTT
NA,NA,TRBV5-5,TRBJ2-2,CASSWGIGANTGELFF,TGTGCCAGCAGCTGGGGTATAGGAGCGAACACCGGGGAGCTGTTTTTT
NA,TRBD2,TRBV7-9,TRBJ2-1,CASSRGRGTLYEQFF,TGTGCCAGCAGCCGCGGGAGAGGTACCTTGTATGAGCAGTTCTTC
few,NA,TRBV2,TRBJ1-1,CASRTTEMNTEAFF,TGTGCCAGCAGGACGACAGAGATGAACACTGAAGCTTTCTTT
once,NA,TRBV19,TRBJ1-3,CASSIETGAVSGNTIYF,TGTGCCAGTAGTATAGAAACGGGGGCCGTCTCTGGAAACACCATATATTTT
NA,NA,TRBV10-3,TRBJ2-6,CAIAQSSGANVLTF,TGTGCCATCGCTCAAAGCTCTGGGGCCAACGTCCTGACTTTC
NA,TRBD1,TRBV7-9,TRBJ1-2,CASSQGQANGYTF,TGTGCCAGCAGCCAGGGACAGGCAAATGGCTACACCTTC
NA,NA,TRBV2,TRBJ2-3,CASSPGAQRTDTQYF,TGTGCCAGCAGCCCCGGTGCCCAGCGCACAGATACGCAGTATTTT
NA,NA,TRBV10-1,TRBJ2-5,CASSDGLQETQYF,TGCGCCAGCAGTGATGGGCTGCAAGAGACCCAGTACTTC
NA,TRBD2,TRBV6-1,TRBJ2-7,CASSESSGTPRVEQYF,TGTGCCAGCAGTGAATCCAGCGGGACCCCCCGTGTCGAGCAGTACTTC
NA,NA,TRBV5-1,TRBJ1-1,CASSFLSGNTEAFF,TGCGCCAGCAGCTTCCTGTCGGGTAACACTGAAGCTTTCTTT
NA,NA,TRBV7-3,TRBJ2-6,CASSLIGASGANVLTF,TGTGCCAGCAGCTTGATCGGGGCTTCTGGGGCCAACGTCCTGACTTTC
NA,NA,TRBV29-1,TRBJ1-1,CSVVGLLAVTEAFF,TGCAGCGTTGTCGGACTTCTCGCGGTCACTGAAGCTTTCTTT
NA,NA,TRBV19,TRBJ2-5,CASSLGGQETQYF,TGTGCCAGTAGCCTAGGGGGCCAAGAGACCCAGTACTTC
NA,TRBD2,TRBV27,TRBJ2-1,CASSFSLRGGSYNEQFF,TGTGCCAGCAGTTTTTCCCTGCGGGGGGGCTCCTACAATGAGCAGTTCTTC
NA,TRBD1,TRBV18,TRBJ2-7,CASSPYSSPVGGQEKYEQYF,TGTGCCAGCTCACCATATTCCTCCCCCGTGGGGGGACAGGAGAAATACGAGCAGTACTTC
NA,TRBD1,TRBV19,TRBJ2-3,CASRKGASDTQYF,TGTGCCAGTAGGAAGGGGGCATCAGATACGCAGTATTTT
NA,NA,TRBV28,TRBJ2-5,CASKPSGGRETQYF,TGTGCCAGCAAACCGTCGGGTGGGCGGGAGACCCAGTACTTC
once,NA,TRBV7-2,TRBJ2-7,CASSLLGQGPYEQYF,TGTGCCAGCAGCTTATTGGGTCAGGGTCCCTACGAGCAGTACTTC
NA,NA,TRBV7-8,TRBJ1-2,CASSLGRVLANYGYTF,TGTGCCAGCAGCTTGGGGCGGGTCTTAGCTAACTATGGCTACACCTTC
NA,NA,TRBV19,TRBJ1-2,CASTRLQARRGYTF,TGTGCCAGTACTAGACTACAGGCCCGGAGGGGCTACACCTTC